A selection of T cell receptor beta chains follows, all from one sample in a study of T-cell memory formation after mild COVID-19. TCRdb processed the 5' RACE reads anew with MiXCR; each CDR3 protein has one entry. There are roughly 150,000 distinct CDR3 sequences in the sample; about 23% occur only once, and roughly 24% lies in the top ten. Sequenced input: PBMCs or a T cell subset sorted from them (not recorded which). Source of these receptors: an adult woman who had mild COVID-19 (a few samples of this study predate the infection). Cell type and time point are not known. Each CDR3 is given without its conserved first and last residue.

v_gene,CDR3aa
TRBV6-2/TRBV6-3,ASTSQGSNEQF
TRBV15,ATSDYGTGIDQPQH
TRBV6-2/TRBV6-3,ASSLEDSGANVLT
TRBV29-1,SVVRETQY
TRBV7-8,ASTHAEPLAEQF
TRBV11-3,ASSPWSEGNEQF
TRBV7-2,ASSLEWDEQY
TRBV19,ASATGGNEQF
TRBV7-9,ASSSAFPGGYGYT
TRBV7-9,ASSSRDRLTYEQY
TRBV7-2,ASSHFDIPSGANVLT
TRBV7-3,ASSLDPTDTQY
TRBV27,ASSKGAGDTQY
TRBV12-3/TRBV12-4,ASSFGTNEQF
TRBV6-6,ASSDNAGGPTDTQY
TRBV4-3,ASSHDLAGYSYNEQF
TRBV27,ASSYRGQVYNEQF
TRBV7-9,ASGTGLEQY
TRBV7-3,ASSLRDRVVDEQF
TRBV7-8,ASSSPGSPNEQF
TRBV12-3/TRBV12-4,ASSQDESSTDTQY
TRBV14,ASSQAFYGLASYEQY
TRBV5-1,ASSLNRGLNEKLF
TRBV7-9,ASSPRQGQYEQY
TRBV25-1,ASSERNYEQY
TRBV9,ASSVGTANTEAF
TRBV20-1,SAQERQSLNTEAF
TRBV4-1,ASSQVPLGRHSSYNEQF
TRBV12-3/TRBV12-4,ASSRTAQGAEAF
TRBV24-1,ATQDRKNEQF
TRBV6-2/TRBV6-3,ASQASGSPTYEQY
TRBV6-6,ASSFPPGQGTYEQY
TRBV19,ATQGDREQY
TRBV12-3/TRBV12-4,ASSNRDYVSQETQY
TRBV29-1,SVELASQSGYEQY
TRBV7-9,ASTSPEAATKLAF
TRBV24-1,ATSDSRISGSYNEQF
TRBV15,ATSSPPGQGYTYEQY
TRBV20-1,SAFLAGGGNEQF
TRBV7-9,ASRAGSSYEQY
TRBV7-2,ASSPGQGWDQPQH
TRBV9,ASSVGGAGNQPQH
TRBV24-1,ATSDFSYETQY
TRBV7-3,ASSASGYNEQF
TRBV7-2,ASRLLAGASETQY
TRBV14,ASSPRRVADGYT
TRBV12-3/TRBV12-4,ASSELMNTEAF
TRBV19,ASTVVNEAF